This T cell receptor beta chain was obtained from a study of blood T cells in healthy people across ages (dated by TCRdb to 2013 to 2016). Context from the whole study: In model experiments, template switching captured roughly one uniquely barcoded TCR beta cDNA molecule for every two T cells. To track age-related changes in TCR beta repertoire diversity, the study relied on deep sequencing normalized with unique cDNA molecular identifiers. The donors were split into four age groups: young (average around 15 years), middle-aged (around 40), aged (roughly 65) and long-lived (roughly 80). To avoid experimental bias, donors of different ages were spread randomly across the sequencing lanes. Using the same blood draw, the study looked at two additional independent replicas of 1 million unique cDNA reads for two donors, one aged 18 to 30 and the other aged 80 or older. Study-wide conclusions, independent of this receptor: The long-lived group showed more naive CD4+ T cells, fewer expanded clones and increased TCR diversity than the aged group, suggesting age selection. Estimates of total diversity based on one million sequenced T cells were considered lower bounds and underestimates. Because profiling used bulk unsorted PBMCs, naive and antigen-experienced compartments could not be compared conclusively. Donor CMV infection status was unknown, potentially confounding age-related changes in expanded clonotypes. A strong correlation was found between observed TCR beta diversity and the percentage of naive T cells measured by flow cytometry. Observed TCR beta diversity per million T cells fell roughly linearly with age, and a significant reduction was already apparent by age roughly 41.

Library preparation was by 5' RACE. TCRdb names Illumina HiSeq 2500 as the instrument used. A second PCR of 7 to 11 cycles was performed with a sample-barcoded 5' primer and a J-beta primer mix. Each TCR beta cDNA molecule received a unique molecular identifier from a template-switch 5' adaptor carrying 12 random nucleotides. At least 2.5 million CDR3-containing paired-end reads were obtained from each sample. All of the RNA was converted into first-strand cDNA using the Mint cDNA synthesis kit, with a TRBC-specific oligonucleotide serving as the primer. All cDNA was treated with uracil-DNA glycosylase and then went through a first 18-cycle PCR with the universal primers M1SS and BC2_uni_R. The authors' pipeline ran thus. For normalization, 1 million high-quality reads, each with a distinct molecular identifier, were randomly selected from each sample. Instead of being binned into consensus sequences, reads with shared molecular identifiers were discarded. MiTCR, set to a Q25 quality threshold and the strictest error-elimination algorithm, was used for CDR3 identification, clonotype clustering and error correction. A nonparametric unseen species model with Euler transformation was used to estimate lower-bound total TCR beta diversity. TCRdb trimmed the raw reads at Q25, called clones with MiXCR and kept productive beta chains. Records with the same CDR3 protein are collapsed into one entry carrying the most frequent genes and DNA. TCRdb, not the original authors, processed these V and J calls. The sample contains about 1.4 million distinct CDR3 sequences, approximately 63% of them found a single time. About 6.3% of the sample is in the top ten clones.

With regard to this clonotype: Its specific antigen is unknown. Base qualities are not provided; no much larger clone lies one nucleotide away.

Systemically healthy Caucasian individuals from Russia, around 39 in total and aged about 6 to 95 years, were included as donors. Each donor gave 9 to 10 milliliters of peripheral blood, collected into EDTA-treated Vacutainer tubes. PBMCs were isolated by Ficoll-Paque density-gradient centrifugation, with at least 7 million obtained per sample. Trizol reagent was used to extract total RNA from PBMCs, with at least 5.5 micrograms per sample. Naive CD45RAhigh/CD27high T cell percentages were measured by flow cytometry on a PBMC aliquot from every donor. Trimming accounts for 1 base at V and 8 bases at J, while the number of junction bases matched to no gene is 11. The CDR1 and CDR2 encoded by the germline V gene are SGHRS and YFSETQ. There are 16 amino acids in the CDR3, from cysteine to phenylalanine inclusive. This entry keeps only the CDR3 DNA: 48 bases, framed from base 1.

This sequence was found in a man between 18 and 35 years old in good health. The sequencing sample was made of blood. This chain joins TRBV5-1 to TRBJ2-3, with 9 bases matching TRBD1. The nucleotides are TGCGCCAGCAGCTTGACGGACAGGGGAATTTTGGGTACGCAGTATTTT. Its protein is CASSLTDRGILGTQYF.